The clone carrying this T cell receptor beta chain was counted at least ten times. This record belongs to a study of neurological immune-mediated disorders. TCRdb re-derived calls from the 5' RACE reads in MiXCR, one entry per CDR3 protein. The sample consists of roughly 80,000 distinct CDR3 sequences, about a tenth of them appearing once. The specimen was PBMCs. The origin of this receptor is a man aged 40-49 years in good health.

The CDR3 region has the DNA TGTGCCAGCAGCCGAGGACAGGGCGGGGGGGAGCAGTACTTC. Translation gives CASSRGQGGGEQYF. The chain uses TRBV7-6 and TRBJ2-7, with D perhaps given as TRBD1 or TRBD2 (8 bases each). V lost 5 bases to trimming and J lost 7 bases, with 18 bases between them. Germline V CDR1 and CDR2: SGHVS, FNYEAQ. The CDR3 totals 14 residues.